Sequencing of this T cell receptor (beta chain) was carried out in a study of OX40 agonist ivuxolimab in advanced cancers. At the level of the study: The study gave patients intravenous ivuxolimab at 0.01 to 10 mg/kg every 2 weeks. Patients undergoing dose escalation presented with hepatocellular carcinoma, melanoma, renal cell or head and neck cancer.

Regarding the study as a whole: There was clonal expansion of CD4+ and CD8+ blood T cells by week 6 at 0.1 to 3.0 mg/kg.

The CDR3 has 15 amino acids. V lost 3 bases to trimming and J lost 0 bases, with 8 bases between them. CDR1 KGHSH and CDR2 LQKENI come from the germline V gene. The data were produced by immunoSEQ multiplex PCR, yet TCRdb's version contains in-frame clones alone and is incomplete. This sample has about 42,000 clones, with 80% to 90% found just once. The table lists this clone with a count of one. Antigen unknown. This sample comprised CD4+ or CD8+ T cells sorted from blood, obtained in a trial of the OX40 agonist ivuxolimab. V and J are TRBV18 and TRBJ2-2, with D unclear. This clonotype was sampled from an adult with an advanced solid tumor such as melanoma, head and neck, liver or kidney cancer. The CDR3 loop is CASSPRKSNTGELFF. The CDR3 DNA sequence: TGTGCCAGCTCACCCAGGAAGTCGAACACCGGGGAGCTGTTTTTT.